The rows below give T cell receptor beta chains drawn from one sample of a study of identifying expanded T cells in peripheral blood. Profiled with immunoSEQ multiplex PCR; TCRdb holds only in-frame clones, not every one. The sample lists around 100,000 clones; over 80% were seen once. The source material was blood. The receptors stem from a person aged 18 to 70 in good health. The CDR3 runs from the conserved cysteine through the conserved F or W. D genes are given only for firm matches. The listing skips clone size in some rows; elsewhere it reads once, few, many or a size class.

J | length | D | V | size | DNA | CDR3
TRBJ2-5 | 17 | . | TRBV21-1 | . | TGTGCCAGCAGCACGCCAGAGAGCGGGAGGGCTTTAGAGACCCAGTACTTC | CASSTPESGRALETQYF
TRBJ1-2 | 16 | . | TRBV18 | . | TGTGCCAGCTCACCCCCGGTACCTTTTACCTGGTATGGCTACACCTTC | CASSPPVPFTWYGYTF
TRBJ1-5 | 17 | . | TRBV19 | . | TGTGCCAGTAGTATGAGTGGGTTGAAGGGTTCCAATCAGCCCCAGCATTTT | CASSMSGLKGSNQPQHF
TRBJ1-2 | 15 | . | TRBV6-5 | . | TGTGCCAGCAGTTACTCTGACGTAGGGAACTATGGCTACACCTTC | CASSYSDVGNYGYTF
TRBJ1-1 | 13 | TRBD1 | TRBV5-1 | few | TGCGCCAGCAGCGCAACAGGGGACACTGAAGCTTTCTTT | CASSATGDTEAFF
TRBJ2-1 | 15 | TRBD2 | TRBV9 | . | TGTGCCAGCAGCAGGACTAGCGGGGGGGTGGATGAGCAGTTCTTC | CASSRTSGGVDEQFF
TRBJ1-2 | 14 | . | TRBV11-2 | few | TGTGCCAGCAGCTCATCAACATACGATGGTGGCTACACCTTC | CASSSSTYDGGYTF
TRBJ1-2 | 14 | TRBD1 | TRBV7-9 | . | TGTGCCAGCACCCTGACAGGGCAGAACTATGGCTACACCTTC | CASTLTGQNYGYTF
TRBJ1-2 | 12 | . | TRBV30 | . | TGTGCCTGGAGTAGTCCCCCCGGGGGCTACACCTTC | CAWSSPPGGYTF
TRBJ1-1 | 13 | . | TRBV15 | . | TGTGCCACCAGCACCCTGGGGAGTGCTGAAGCTTTCTTT | CATSTLGSAEAFF
TRBJ2-1 | 15 | TRBD2 | TRBV7-9 | . | TGTGCCAGCAGCTTAAGCCTAGCGGGGAACAATGAGCAGTTCTTC | CASSLSLAGNNEQFF
TRBJ1-3 | 17 | . | TRBV19 | . | TGTGCCAGTAGTAAGGGGGTTGCCCCCCCGGACGGAAACACCATATATTTT | CASSKGVAPPDGNTIYF
TRBJ2-1 | 15 | TRBD2 | TRBV6-4 | . | TGTGCCAGCAGGACAACTAGCGGGGGTTACAATGAGCAGTTCTTC | CASRTTSGGYNEQFF
TRBJ1-5 | 14 | . | TRBV30 | once | TGTGCCTGGAGTGTATCCCAGGGCAATCAGCCCCAGCATTTT | CAWSVSQGNQPQHF
TRBJ1-1 | 15 | TRBD1 | TRBV10-3 | . | TGTGCCATCAGTGAACAGGGGGCGCCGGCCACTGAAGCTTTCTTT | CAISEQGAPATEAFF
TRBJ1-1 | 15 | . | TRBV5-6 | once | TGTGCCAGCAGCAAGGCTGGACTGACCAACACTGAAGCTTTCTTT | CASSKAGLTNTEAFF
TRBJ2-5 | 13 | . | TRBV5-1 | . | TGCGCCAGCAGCTTTGGTCTTCAGGAGACCCAGTACTTC | CASSFGLQETQYF
TRBJ1-5 | 13 | . | TRBV4-3 | . | TGCGCCAGCAGCCAAGAGGAGGGCCAGCCCCAGCATTTT | CASSQEEGQPQHF
TRBJ1-1 | 14 | TRBD1 | TRBV7-9 | . | TGTGCCAGCAGCTCCGACACAGGGGGGAGTGAAGCTTTCTTT | CASSSDTGGSEAFF
TRBJ2-1 | 14 | . | TRBV5-1 | once | TGCGCCAGCAGCTTTAGCGTCCCCGTCGATGAGCAGTTCTTC | CASSFSVPVDEQFF
TRBJ1-5 | 15 | . | TRBV9 | few | TGTGCCAGCAGCGTAGGGGGGCCCGGCAATCAGCCCCAGCATTTT | CASSVGGPGNQPQHF
TRBJ2-3 | 16 | . | TRBV5-5 | . | TGTGCCAGCAGGCTTGCCCCGCCCAGAAGAGTAGATACGCAGTATTTT | CASRLAPPRRVDTQYF
TRBJ2-3 | 13 | . | TRBV25-1 | . | TGTGCCAGCAGTGAGTATAGCACAGATACGCAGTATTTT | CASSEYSTDTQYF
TRBJ1-1 | 16 | . | TRBV5-4 | . | TGTGCCAGCAGCCTGTCCCCTGACAGCATGAACACTGAAGCTTTCTTT | CASSLSPDSMNTEAFF
TRBJ1-1 | 15 | . | TRBV7-8 | . | TGTGCCAGCAGCTCCCTCAGGGGCCAGAACACTGAAGCTTTCTTT | CASSSLRGQNTEAFF